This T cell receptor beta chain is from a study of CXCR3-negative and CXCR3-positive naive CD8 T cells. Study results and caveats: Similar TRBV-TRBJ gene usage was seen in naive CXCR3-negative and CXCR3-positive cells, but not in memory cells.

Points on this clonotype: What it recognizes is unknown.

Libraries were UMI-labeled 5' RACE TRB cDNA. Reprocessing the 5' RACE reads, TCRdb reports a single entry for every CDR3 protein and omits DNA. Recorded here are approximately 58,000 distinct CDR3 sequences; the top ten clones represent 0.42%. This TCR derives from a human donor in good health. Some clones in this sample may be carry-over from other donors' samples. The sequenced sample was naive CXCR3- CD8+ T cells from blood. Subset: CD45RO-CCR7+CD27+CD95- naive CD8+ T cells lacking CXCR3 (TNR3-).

CDR3 sequence reads: CASSIIRNTEAFF. The genes are TRBV19 and TRBJ1-1. This CDR3 is built from 13 residues. CDR1 is LNHDA, CDR2 SQIVND, per germline (reference sequence).